The 13 T cell receptor beta chains given below trace back to one sample, sequenced in a study of CD8+CD57+ T cells in acquired aplastic anemia. Before being chosen for sequencing, patients had shown CD8+CD57+ cell expansion by flow cytometry. Genomic DNA templated the TCR beta VDJ and CDR3 profiling. MiXCR was run by TCRdb on the reads, yielding one entry per CDR3 protein. The sample has a few hundred thousand distinct CDR3 sequences; 40% to 60% are singletons. Specimen: sorted CD4+, CD8+, or CD8+CD57+ T cells (not recorded which) from PBMCs. These receptors were taken from a human donor with aplastic anemia.

The gene calls are TRBV6-2 or TRBV6-3 and TRBJ2-1, with D perhaps TRBD1 or TRBD2 (5 bases each). Germline V gives CDR1 MNHEY, CDR2 SVGEGT. The CDR3 is 15 residues long. V lost 7 bases to trimming and J lost 5 bases, with 18 bases between them. This CDR3 reads CASTPARGLNNEQFF. CDR3 DNA sequence: TGTGCCAGCACCCCGGCGAGGGGTCTAAACAATGAGCAGTTCTTC.

As to this clonotype: Given a much more abundant clone one base away, this may be a read error. No conserved phenylalanine or tryptophan ends this CDR3, so it is likely a read error. The CDR3 spells CASSQEGSYGYTY. CDR3 nucleotide sequence: TGTGCCAGCAGCCAAGAAGGCTCCTATGGCTACACCTAC. The V gene is TRBV9, the J gene TRBJ1-2; no clear D gene. The CDR3 totals 13 residues. V gave up 4 bases and J gave up 4 bases, with 11 bases separating them. CDR1 SGDLS and CDR2 YYNGEE come from the germline V gene.

As concerns this clonotype: With a much larger clone just one base away, this may be a read error. The missing conserved phenylalanine or tryptophan at the end of this CDR3 makes a read error likely. The chain has TRBV5-4 and TRBJ1-1; a possible D gene is TRBD1 (6 bases). There are 15 residues in the CDR3. Germline loops: CDR1 SGHNT, CDR2 YYREEE (reference sequence). With 5 bases removed from V and 3 bases from J, the gap between germline ends came to 17 bases. As DNA, the CDR3 is TGTGCCAGCAGGGGCCGGGGGCTACGGGACACTGAAGCTTTCTCT. It is translated as CASRGRGLRDTEAFS.

The chain carries TRBV10-2 and TRBJ2-7, with 7 nucleotides matching TRBD1. The CDR3 contains 14 residues. V gave up 4 bases and J gave up 2 bases; unmatched junction bases: 5. Germline loops: CDR1 WSHSY, CDR2 SAAADI. The chain's CDR3 is CASSAGQVAYEQYF. In DNA, the CDR3 is TGCGCCAGCAGTGCCGGACAGGTGGCCTACGAGCAGTACTTC.

The rearrangement links TRBV7-2 to TRBJ1-1; 12 nucleotides align to TRBD1. Trimming cost V 4 bases and J 3 bases; bases outside gene matches: 3. The CDR3 is made up of 15 amino acids. CDR1 and CDR2 from the germline V gene are SGHTA and FQGNSA. The chain's CDR3 is CASSWDRGRDTEAFF. CDR3 coding DNA: TGTGCCAGCAGCTGGGACAGGGGGCGAGACACTGAAGCTTTCTTT.

This clonotype was detected many times. The chain couples TRBV28 to TRBJ2-7; 11 bases fit TRBD1. With V trimmed by 7 bases and J by 2 bases, 7 bases remained unmatched. Germline lookup yields CDR1 MDHEN and CDR2 SYDVKM. The CDR3 has 15 amino acids. This CDR3 reads CASNGGGQGAYEQYF. The CDR3 DNA follows: TGTGCCAGCAATGGGGGGGGACAGGGGGCCTACGAGCAGTACTTC.

In this sample, this clonotype turned up many times. This chain links TRBV9 with TRBJ2-5, with unresolved D. V lost 2 bases and J 1 base, leaving 12 bases between the germline ends. Germline V gene lookup returns CDR1 SGDLS and CDR2 YYNGEE. The CDR3 sequence is 15 residues long. The CDR3 reads CASSVPTQIQETQYF. The DNA for the CDR3 is TGTGCCAGCAGCGTCCCGACACAAATCCAAGAGACCCAGTACTTC.

CDR3 sequence (DNA): TGTGCCATCAGTGAGTCAACCTCGGGGCCCTATGGCTACACCTTC. This encodes CAISESTSGPYGYTF. The J gene is TRBJ1-2, the V gene TRBV10-3, with D possibly being TRBD1 (5 bases). The germline V gene has CDR1 ENHRY and CDR2 SYGVKD. CDR3 length: 15 residues. Trimming stripped 0 bases from V and 4 bases from J, with 12 bases between.

This clonotype was found once. The V gene is TRBV24-1, the J gene TRBJ2-6; D gene ambiguous. V was clipped by 4 bases and J by 2 bases, with 5 bases between them. Germline CDR1 reads KGHDR; CDR2 reads SFDVKD. The CDR3 totals 14 residues. CDR3 region: CATSEKAGANVLTF. CDR3 bases: TGTGCCACCAGTGAGAAGGCTGGGGCCAACGTCCTGACTTTC.

The table lists this clonotype with many counts. The V and J genes are TRBV24-1 and TRBJ2-3, with TRBD2 identical over 14 bases. The trim removed 4 bases at V and 0 bases at J, leaving 8 bases unmatched. CDR1 is KGHDR and CDR2 is SFDVKD in the germline V gene. The CDR3 extends over 19 amino acids. The CDR3 reads CATSEGTSGGRPSTDTQYF. In DNA, the CDR3 is TGTGCCACCAGTGAAGGGACTAGCGGGGGCCGACCTAGCACAGATACGCAGTATTTT.

Note on this clonotype: A much larger clone differs from this one at a single base, so this may be a read error. In DNA form, the CDR3 reads TGTGCCAGCGGAACTAACGGCAATCAGCCCCAGCATTTT. It specifies CASGTNGNQPQHF. This chain links TRBV25-1 with TRBJ1-5, with D uncertain. The CDR3 totals 13 residues. CDR1 MGHDK and CDR2 SYGVNS come from the germline V gene. V dropped 8 bases and J dropped 2 bases, with 10 bases sitting between them. Combining the CDR3 with reference TRBV25-1 and TRBJ1-5 gives the whole variable domain EADIYQTPRYLVIGTGKKITLECSQTMGHDKMYWYQQDPGMELHLIHYSYGVNSTEKGDLSSESTVSRIRTEHFPLTLESARPSHTSQYLCASGTNGNQPQHFGDGTRLSIL.

This clonotype was detected ten times or more. The chain uses TRBV6-1 and TRBJ2-7; TRBD1 might be the D (5 bases). The germline V gene encodes CDR1 MNHNS and CDR2 SASEGT. Trimming stripped 6 bases from V and 5 bases from J, with 14 bases between. There are 13 residues in the CDR3. The CDR3 DNA sequence: TGTGCCAGCAGCTGGGGCCCCGAGGACGAGCAGTACTTC. Translating it yields CASSWGPEDEQYF.

This clonotype was found many times. The genes are TRBV5-1 and TRBJ2-7; TRBD1 aligns across 7 bases. The trim removed 6 bases at V and 3 bases at J, leaving 9 bases unmatched. CDR3 length: 14 residues. CDR1 and CDR2 (germline): SGHRS, YFSETQ. This CDR3 is CASTPSDRSYEQYF. DNA for the CDR3: TGCGCCAGCACCCCCTCGGACAGGAGCTACGAGCAGTACTTC.